This record concerns one TCR beta chain sequence. The specificity of this receptor is unknown. Qualities for individual bases were not recorded, and no much larger clone is one base off. The data belong to a study of blood T cell repertoires in COVID-19 (TCRdb year 2020). Notes on the research overall: The collaborator samples originated in the United States, Italy and Spain and spanned the acute and convalescent phases of COVID-19. Deeply sampled blood TCRbeta repertoires from subjects exposed to, actively infected with, or recovered from COVID-19 were included in the dataset. A de-identified subject ID, COVID-19 status, age in years and sex were almost always included in the sample metadata. The prospective study material was composed of cDNA or gDNA derived from T cells, B-cell-depleted T cells, or PBMCs. The repertoires were released in a freely available public database meant as a resource for research on the immune response to SARS-CoV-2. The samples were drawn from the first 160 participants of the ongoing ImmuneRACE study and from 950 to 1,500 subjects provided by 6 global collaborators. Where available, HLA class I and class II types were obtained from metadata supplied by the sample provider rather than from assay-based typing.

TCRbeta CDR3 regions were amplified from genomic DNA by means of the immunoSEQ Assay, a bias-controlled multiplex PCR. Per the authors' processing: Within the assay, amplification of reference gene primers was used to estimate how many nucleated cells each sample contained. To quantify the absolute abundance of each unique TCRbeta CDR3 rearrangement, sequence reads were collapsed and filtered. For each sample, productive Simpson clonality was calculated by taking the square root of Simpson's diversity index across productive rearrangements. Imported from immuneACCESS, the table was reduced by TCRdb to in-frame sequences with V and J called. These copies leave out some clones; in studies compared against another copy, an unresolved V gene accounts for under half, and the cause of the remainder is not known. Clone size and the V and J calls come from that table; the DNA yielded D and trimming. This sample gives some 200,000 clones in total; around 89% of them show up just once. The ten most abundant clones make up 0.77% of the sample.

Participants in the prospective study were aged about 18 to 89 years, lived in 20 to 30 United States geographic areas, and enrolled through a virtual design. In the prospective study, cohorts were assigned on the basis of participant-reported clinical history obtained from a screening survey and a study questionnaire. Recovered participants in ImmuneRACE Cohort 3 were defined as having two consecutive negative NP/OP PCR tests, clearance from a healthcare professional, or resolution of symptoms. In the prospective study, mobile phlebotomists collected whole blood, serum and a nasopharyngeal or oropharyngeal swab from each participant. Prospective study participants could optionally give additional blood draws and questionnaires over a roughly 2-month period. Blood samples from the prospective study were shipped frozen or at room temperature prior to DNA extraction. What the authors observed across the whole study: The quantity of clinical and demographic metadata differed by source and by participant and was supplied without curation.

Sequenced input: PBMCs or T cells enriched from blood (not recorded which). The TCR was taken from a woman younger than 35 who had recovered from COVID-19.

At the DNA level, the sequence is TGTGCCAGCAGTTCTCACAGGGAGGGTGAAAAACTGTTTTTT. It encodes CASSSHREGEKLFF. The sequence joins TRBV6-2 or TRBV6-3 to TRBJ1-4; TRBD1 might be the D gene, on 6 matching bases. As encoded in the germline V gene, CDR1 is MNHEY while CDR2 is SVGEGT. The CDR3 starts with the cysteine, ends with the phenylalanine, and has 14 residues. Only the CDR3 region is kept as DNA, spanning 42 bases read in frame from base 1. Cut back by 4 bases and 7 bases, the V and J ends lie 13 bases apart.